The clone carrying this T cell receptor (beta chain) was found a few times. These data are taken from a study of blood T cell repertoires in COVID-19. Overall study: From the United States, Italy and Spain came samples of acute and convalescent COVID-19. PBMCs, B-cell-depleted T cells, or T cells provided the cDNA or gDNA that made up the material.

Germline CDR1 reads SNHLY; CDR2 reads FYNNEI. V shed 8 bases and J shed 5 bases, with 12 bases lying between them. The CDR3 contains 13 residues. TCRdb's table, derived via immunoSEQ multiplex PCR, lists solely in-frame clones and lacks some. The sample includes roughly 12,000 clones, 73% of them seen just once. Input material: peripheral blood. The source of this sequence is a human donor in a cohort sampled during active COVID-19. The chain recombines TRBV2 with TRBJ2-2; maybe TRBD2 (6 bases). The CDR3 sequence: CASSGTPTGELFF. The CDR3 DNA is TGTGCCAGCTCCGGGACTCCTACCGGGGAGCTGTTTTTT.